This TCR beta chain is drawn from a study of T cell repertoires in aging, cancer and after chemotherapy. General study results and limits: Healthy donors lost TCR diversity with age mainly through richness, cancer patients through richness and evenness. Compared with age-matched healthy donors, untreated hematological or solid cancer patients showed higher blood TCR clonality.

CDR1 and CDR2 (germline): SGHTA, FQGNSA. The CDR3 totals 15 residues. Trimming cost V 3 bases and J 6 bases, with 16 bases left between them. Multiplex touch-down PCR with TRB-A/B primers amplified rearranged V-D-J TRB sequences. TCRdb reprocessed the multiplex PCR reads with MiXCR, giving one entry per CDR3 protein. Among 390 or so distinct CDR3 sequences listed, 75% to 85% were seen once. The template was genomic DNA from peripheral blood, not RNA. Concerning this clonotype: Antigen specificity is unknown.

This clonotype was obtained from a human donor with a solid tumor. Specimen: blood. The V gene is TRBV7-2, the J gene TRBJ2-3; tentative D call: TRBD2 (6 bases). The CDR3 nucleotides read TGTGCCAGCAGCTTTGCGACTAGGTCCACGGATACGCAGTATTTT. Translation gives CASSFATRSTDTQYF.